These 8 T cell receptor beta chains were sequenced from one sample in a study of blood T cell repertoires in COVID-19. The repertoire was sequenced with immunoSEQ multiplex PCR; TCRdb's copy has only in-frame clones and lacks some. Of 350,000 or so clones in the sample, 80% to 90% were seen once. Sequenced: PBMCs or T cells enriched from blood (not recorded which). The receptor source for this set is a woman aged 40 to 50 with acute COVID-19.

The chain uses TRBV7-9 and TRBJ2-1, with D unclear. V shed 5 bases and J shed 3 bases, with 14 bases lying between them. Germline V gives CDR1 SEHNR, CDR2 FQNEAQ (reference sequence). This CDR3 spans 15 amino acids. The CDR3 here is CASSNTLEFYNEQFF. The DNA of the CDR3 is TGTGCCAGCAGCAATACTTTAGAGTTCTACAATGAGCAGTTCTTC.

The CDR3 spells CASSPSGGADTQYF. DNA for the CDR3: TGTGCCAGCAGCCCTAGCGGGGGGGCCGATACGCAGTATTTT. V is TRBV4-2 and J is TRBJ2-3; the match to TRBD2 covers 12 bases. The V gene's germline CDR1 is LGHNA and CDR2 YNFKEQ. The ends lost 4 bases at V and 6 bases at J; junction bases unmatched: 2. This CDR3 spans 14 amino acids.

The V gene is TRBV5-5, the J gene TRBJ2-4; 9 positions match TRBD1. Trimming at V came to 6 bases and at J to 6 bases, leaving 7 bases not matched to a gene. The CDR3 sequence is 14 residues long. Germline CDR1 reads SGHKS; CDR2 reads YYEKEE (reference sequence). CDR3 bases: TGTGCCAGCATGCAAACAGGGGGCCCAAACATTCAGTACTTC. This sequence encodes CASMQTGGPNIQYF.

The rearrangement joins TRBV5-1 to TRBJ1-2, with TRBD1 as a possible D gene (6 bases). CDR1 and CDR2 from the germline V gene are SGHRS and YFSETQ. The ends were cut back, 3 bases at V and 2 bases at J, with 14 bases in the middle. This CDR3 spans 15 amino acids. CDR3 region: CASSSWGGTNYGYTF. The CDR3 nucleotides read TGCGCCAGCAGCTCGTGGGGTGGGACAAACTATGGCTACACCTTC.

V is TRBV7-3 and J is TRBJ1-5; TRBD1 is a possible D gene (5 bases). Germline V CDR1 and CDR2: SGHTA, FQGTGA. The CDR3 sequence is 15 residues long. The V end lost 7 bases, the J end lost 2 bases, and 15 bases lay between the germline ends. The CDR3 DNA is TGTGCCAGCAACTCGCGCCGGGGGGGCAATCAGCCCCAGCATTTT. Protein: CASNSRRGGNQPQHF.

The rearrangement links TRBV5-6 to TRBJ1-1, with unresolved D. Deletions cut 0 bases from V and 1 base from J, with 7 bases between. Germline values: CDR1 SGHDT, CDR2 YYEEEE. The CDR3 runs 14 residues. The CDR3 coding sequence is TGTGCCAGCAGCTTGGGACAACAGAACACTGAAGCTTTCTTT. Encoded protein: CASSLGQQNTEAFF.

V and J are TRBV7-8 and TRBJ2-3, with D perhaps TRBD1 (5 bases). The CDR3 sequence is 17 residues long. V lost 4 bases and J lost 4, with 21 bases in between. Germline assignment: CDR1 SGHVS and CDR2 FQNEAQ. This chain's CDR3 is CASSSLGSPATADTQYF. The CDR3, as DNA: TGTGCCAGCAGCTCCCTAGGTTCTCCCGCGACAGCAGATACGCAGTATTTT.

The chain has TRBV19 and TRBJ2-3, with unresolved D. Looked up from germline, CDR1 is LNHDA and CDR2 is SQIVND (reference sequence). The V and J ends lost 6 bases and 0 bases respectively, with 10 bases between them. This CDR3 region has 14 residues. The CDR3 DNA sequence: TGTGCCAGTAGCGAGCAGGCTAGCACAGATACGCAGTATTTT. As protein: CASSEQASTDTQYF.